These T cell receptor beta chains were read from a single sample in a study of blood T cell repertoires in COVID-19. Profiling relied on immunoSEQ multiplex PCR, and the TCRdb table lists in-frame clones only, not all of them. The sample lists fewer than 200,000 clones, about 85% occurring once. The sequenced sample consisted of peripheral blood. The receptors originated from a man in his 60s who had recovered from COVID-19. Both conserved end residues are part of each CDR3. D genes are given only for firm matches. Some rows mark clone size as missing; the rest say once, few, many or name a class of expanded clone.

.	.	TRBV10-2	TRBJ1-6	TGCGCCAGCAGTGAAGTCCCGGAGAGCTCCTATAATTCACCCCTCCACTTT	CASSEVPESSYNSPLHF
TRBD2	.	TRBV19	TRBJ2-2	TGTGCCAGTAATCGGGGGGGCACCACCGGGGAGCTGTTTTTT	CASNRGGTTGELFF
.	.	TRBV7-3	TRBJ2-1	TGTGCCAGCAGCTTAAGGGCCGGGGCCTACAATGAGCAGTTCTTC	CASSLRAGAYNEQFF
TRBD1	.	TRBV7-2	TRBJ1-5	TGTGCCAGCAGCTTAGACACAGGGGGGAGTCATCAGCCCCAGCATTTT	CASSLDTGGSHQPQHF
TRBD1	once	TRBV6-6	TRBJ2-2	TGTGCCAGCAGTTGGGGACAGGGGGGCACCGGGGAGCTGTTTTTT	CASSWGQGGTGELFF
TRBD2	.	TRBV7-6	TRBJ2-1	TGTGCCAGCAGCTTAGATCGGCGGGGGGGTAATGAGCAGTTCTTC	CASSLDRRGGNEQFF
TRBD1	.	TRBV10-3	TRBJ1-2	TGTGCCATCAGTGAGTCTCCCGAAGGCAGGGGGCCATATGGCTACACCTTC	CAISESPEGRGPYGYTF
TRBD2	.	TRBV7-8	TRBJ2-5	TGTGCCAGCAGCGGGCCGACTAGCGGGGTCCAAGAGACCCAGTACTTC	CASSGPTSGVQETQYF
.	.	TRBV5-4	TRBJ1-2	TGTGCCAGCAGCCGTTCGGGGTCTGGCGTGAGCTATGGCTACACCTTC	CASSRSGSGVSYGYTF
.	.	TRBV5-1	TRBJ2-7	TGCGCCAGCAGCCCCTCTGAGAGCTACGAGCAGTACTTC	CASSPSESYEQYF
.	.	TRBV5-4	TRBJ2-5	TGTGCCAGCAGCCTCCAGGAACAAGAGACCCAGTACTTC	CASSLQEQETQYF
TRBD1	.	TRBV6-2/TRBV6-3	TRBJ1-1	TGTGCCAGCAGTGACAGGGGAGGGAACACTGAAGCTTTCTTT	CASSDRGGNTEAFF
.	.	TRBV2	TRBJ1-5	TGTGCCAGCAGTGACCGGAGTACGGGCAATCAGCCCCAGCATTTT	CASSDRSTGNQPQHF
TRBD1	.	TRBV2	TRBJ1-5	TGTGCCAGCAGTGGACAGGGGGCGTACAATCAGCCCCAGCATTTT	CASSGQGAYNQPQHF
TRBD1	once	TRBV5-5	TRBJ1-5	TGTGCCAGCAGCCACGGACAGGGAGGCGTGTATGGCAATCAGCCCCAGCATTTT	CASSHGQGGVYGNQPQHF
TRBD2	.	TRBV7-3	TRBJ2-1	TGTGCCAGCAGCTTAAGGTCTAGCGGGGTGAATGAGCAGTTCTTC	CASSLRSSGVNEQFF
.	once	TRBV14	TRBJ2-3	TGTGCCAGCAGCCCCAGGGGATATACGCAGTATTTT	CASSPRGYTQYF
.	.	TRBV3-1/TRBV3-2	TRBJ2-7	TGTGCCAGTGGACACAGTTATTACGAGCAGTACTTC	CASGHSYYEQYF
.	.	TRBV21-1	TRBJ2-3	TGTGCCAGCAGCACCTCTAGCGGGGGGGAGTCAGATACGCAGTATTTT	CASSTSSGGESDTQYF
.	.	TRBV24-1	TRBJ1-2	TGTGCCACCAGTGACTCGCGAGGGGGCTACACCTTC	CATSDSRGGYTF